The rows below give T cell receptor beta chains drawn from one sample of a study of T cell repertoires in cytomegalovirus infection. For these receptors, no antigen is known. TCRdb reprocessed the reads via MiXCR and lists one record per CDR3 protein. The data show approximately 910,000 distinct CDR3 sequences, with approximately 30% seen just once and around 15% held by the top ten. The sample consisted of cultured CD8+ T cells from PBMCs, taken from culture after CMV antigen stimulation. Receptor source: a human donor in good health (CMV status not recorded). Some clones in this sample may be carry-over from other donors' samples. Each CDR3 is given with its conserved first and last residue. D genes are given only for firm matches. Clone size is given for some rows only: seen once, a few or many times, or a class if the clone is expanded.

v_call	d_call	j_call	clone_size	cdr3_aa	cdr3_nt
TRBV28	TRBD1	TRBJ1-1	few	CASSLLQGKEKAFF	TGTGCCAGCAGTTTACTACAGGGGAAGGAAAAAGCTTTCTTT
TRBV27	TRBD2	TRBJ2-1	-	CASSLNSGGVYNEQFF	TGTGCCAGCAGTTTAAATAGCGGGGGGGTTTACAATGAGCAGTTCTTC
TRBV6-6	TRBD1	TRBJ1-4	-	CASSKLRPGQDATNEKLFF	TGTGCCAGCAGTAAACTCCGACCGGGACAGGATGCAACTAATGAAAAACTGTTTTTT
TRBV7-3	-	TRBJ2-2	few	CASSSTGFTGELFF	TGTGCCAGCAGCTCCACAGGGTTCACCGGGGAGCTGTTTTTT
TRBV27	-	TRBJ1-1	-	CASSLTRSMNTEAFF	TGTGCCAGCAGTTTAACGCGCAGCATGAACACTGAAGCTTTCTTT
TRBV5-5	TRBD1	TRBJ2-1	few	CASSLEGTGWDEQFF	TGTGCCAGCAGCTTGGAAGGGACAGGGTGGGATGAGCAGTTCTTC
TRBV6-1	TRBD1	TRBJ2-7	few	CASSEGAWGQGYEQYF	TGTGCCAGCAGTGAAGGAGCTTGGGGACAGGGCTACGAGCAGTACTTC
TRBV7-2	-	TRBJ1-1	many	CASSLDGRVWRNTEAFF	TGTGCCAGCAGCTTAGACGGGAGGGTTTGGAGGAACACTGAAGCTTTCTTT
TRBV10-3	TRBD2	TRBJ2-3	-	CAISDERGASSTDTQYF	TGTGCCATCAGTGACGAGCGGGGGGCCTCAAGCACAGATACGCAGTATTTT
TRBV27	-	TRBJ2-5	-	CASSPSGARMWETQYF	TGTGCCAGCAGCCCCTCCGGGGCCAGAATGTGGGAGACCCAGTACTTC
TRBV7-8	-	TRBJ2-5	many	CASSSSVVGSQETQYF	TGTGCCAGCAGCTCCAGCGTTGTGGGGTCCCAAGAGACCCAGTACTTC
TRBV7-4	-	TRBJ1-1	-	CASSLGLESFF	TGTGCCAGCAGCTTAGGTTTAGAGTCTTTCTTT
TRBV19	-	TRBJ1-1	-	CASSIKGFGTEAFF	TGTGCCAGTAGTATCAAGGGATTCGGAACTGAAGCTTTCTTT
TRBV6-1	-	TRBJ1-1	-	CASSEMDLNTEAFF	TGTGCCAGCAGTGAAATGGACCTAAACACTGAAGCTTTCTTT
TRBV14	-	TRBJ2-1	-	CASSQEQLSDEQFF	TGTGCCAGCAGCCAAGAACAGTTAAGCGATGAGCAGTTCTTC
TRBV6-2/TRBV6-3	-	TRBJ2-1	-	CASTRNREQFF	TGTGCCAGCACTCGAAACAGGGAGCAGTTCTTC
TRBV7-2	-	TRBJ2-6	many	CASSPHGPSGANVLTF	TGTGCCAGCAGCCCCCATGGGCCTTCTGGGGCCAACGTCCTGACTTTC
TRBV11-2	-	TRBJ1-2	-	CASSPSPGGYGYTF	TGTGCCAGCAGCCCAAGTCCCGGAGGCTATGGCTACACCTTC
TRBV27	-	TRBJ1-5	-	CASKAGVGNQPQHF	TGTGCCAGCAAGGCGGGGGTCGGCAATCAGCCCCAGCATTTT
TRBV6-2/TRBV6-3	TRBD2	TRBJ2-3	-	CASKALADVEDTQYF	TGTGCCAGCAAGGCCCTAGCGGACGTGGAAGATACGCAGTATTTT
TRBV4-3	-	TRBJ2-1	few	CASSQVGPFEGGLNYNEQFF	TGCGCCAGCAGCCAAGTGGGCCCTTTTGAGGGGGGGCTCAACTACAATGAGCAGTTCTTC
TRBV9	TRBD1	TRBJ1-6	-	CASSISGTGGYNSPLHF	TGTGCCAGCAGCATCTCCGGGACAGGGGGCTATAATTCACCCCTCCACTTT
TRBV6-1	-	TRBJ2-3	many	CASGGGPPDTQYF	TGTGCCAGCGGAGGGGGGCCCCCAGATACGCAGTATTTT
TRBV27	TRBD1	TRBJ1-6	few	CATLTGGSPLHF	TGTGCCACCTTGACAGGGGGTTCACCCCTCCACTTT
TRBV5-4	-	TRBJ2-3	few	CASLGGGEDTQYF	TGTGCCAGCCTGGGGGGGGGCGAAGATACGCAGTATTTT
TRBV3-1	TRBD2	TRBJ2-5	-	CASSQAGKTSGGIRQETQYF	TGTGCCAGCAGCCAAGCGGGAAAGACTAGCGGGGGCATAAGACAAGAGACCCAGTACTTC
TRBV7-8	-	TRBJ1-1	-	CASSLDLTVNTEAFF	TGTGCCAGCAGCTTAGATCTGACAGTGAACACTGAAGCTTTCTTT
TRBV6-1	-	TRBJ1-5	-	CASSPTPSNQPQHF	TGTGCCAGCAGCCCAACACCGAGCAATCAGCCCCAGCATTTT
TRBV2	-	TRBJ1-1	few	CASIGGRENTEAFF	TGTGCCAGCATTGGGGGCAGAGAGAACACTGAAGCTTTCTTT
TRBV4-3	TRBD2	TRBJ2-1	-	CASSQEWIAGGIEQFF	TGCGCCAGCAGCCAAGAGTGGATAGCGGGGGGGATCGAGCAGTTCTTC
TRBV7-3	-	TRBJ1-3	many	CASSPGTDSGNTIYF	TGTGCCAGCAGCCCCGGGACGGACTCTGGAAACACCATATATTTT
TRBV19	TRBD1	TRBJ2-7	-	CASKIGTGSEQYF	TGTGCCAGTAAAATCGGGACAGGGTCCGAGCAGTACTTC
TRBV5-4	TRBD2	TRBJ2-1	few	CASSLASLAGAYNEQFF	TGTGCCAGCAGCTTGGCCAGCTTAGCGGGGGCCTACAATGAGCAGTTCTTC
TRBV29-1	-	TRBJ2-1	-	CSVDTGQGGYNEQFF	TGCAGCGTTGATACGGGCCAGGGAGGCTACAATGAGCAGTTCTTC
TRBV7-8	TRBD1	TRBJ2-4	many	CASSSTTGEPNIQYF	TGTGCCAGCAGCTCAACGACAGGGGAACCAAACATTCAGTACTTC
TRBV4-2	-	TRBJ1-1	-	CASSQDLGTNTEAFF	TGTGCCAGCAGCCAAGATCTGGGGACGAACACTGAAGCTTTCTTT
TRBV4-1	-	TRBJ1-1	-	CASSTKTQNTEAFF	TGCGCCAGCAGCACCAAGACACAGAACACTGAAGCTTTCTTT
TRBV5-6	-	TRBJ2-3	-	CASSRTVLDTDTQYF	TGTGCCAGCAGCCGGACAGTATTAGACACAGATACGCAGTATTTT
TRBV19	TRBD1	TRBJ2-2	-	CASSITTGTGELFF	TGTGCCAGTAGTATAACGACAGGGACCGGGGAGCTGTTTTTT
TRBV7-9	-	TRBJ1-1	many	CASSRSTANTEAFF	TGTGCCAGCAGCCGATCCACAGCGAACACTGAAGCTTTCTTT
TRBV10-1	TRBD1	TRBJ2-3	many	CASNDRGDTDTQYF	TGCGCCAGCAACGACAGGGGCGACACAGATACGCAGTATTTT
TRBV6-5	TRBD2	TRBJ2-2	few	CASSPGPSGGTAGELFF	TGTGCCAGCAGTCCCGGACCTAGCGGGGGGACGGCCGGGGAGCTGTTTTTT
TRBV6-1	TRBD1	TRBJ2-2	-	CASRQTDRGNTGELFF	TGTGCCAGCAGACAAACGGACAGGGGGAACACCGGGGAGCTGTTTTTT
TRBV5-5	-	TRBJ1-2	few	CASSRIGYGYTF	TGTGCCAGCAGCCGAATTGGCTATGGCTACACCTTC
TRBV27	-	TRBJ1-5	few	CASSLGRQDLWPQHF	TGTGCCAGCAGTCTTGGGAGACAGGACCTGTGGCCCCAGCATTTT
TRBV6-1	-	TRBJ1-2	-	CASTRDVWGYTF	TGTGCCAGCACCAGGGACGTCTGGGGCTACACCTTC
TRBV7-2	-	TRBJ1-1	few	CASSLGAPGRAEAFF	TGTGCCAGCAGCTTAGGAGCGCCGGGCCGGGCTGAAGCTTTCTTT
TRBV7-9	-	TRBJ1-2	-	CASSPLARGVGYTF	TGTGCCAGCAGCCCGCTCGCGAGGGGGGTCGGCTACACCTTC
TRBV19	-	TRBJ1-1	-	CASSMGFEAFF	TGTGCCAGTAGTATGGGATTTGAAGCTTTCTTT
TRBV25-1	-	TRBJ1-5	once	CATLGGWQPQHF	TGTGCCACCCTTGGGGGGTGGCAGCCCCAGCATTTT
TRBV6-2/TRBV6-3	TRBD1	TRBJ1-2	few	CASSPGQGGTSYGYTF	TGTGCCAGCAGTCCGGGACAGGGAGGGACGAGCTATGGCTACACCTTC
TRBV19	-	TRBJ1-1	few	CASSIPVGHTEAFF	TGTGCCAGTAGTATTCCGGTGGGGCACACTGAAGCTTTCTTT
TRBV7-9	-	TRBJ2-3	-	CASSSYNTQYF	TGTGCCAGCAGCTCCTATAATACGCAGTATTTT
TRBV20-1	-	TRBJ2-2	-	CSARQATAGGELFF	TGCAGTGCTAGACAGGCAACGGCGGGCGGGGAGCTGTTTTTT